This TCR beta chain was sequenced during a study of beta chain features in type 1 diabetes. On the study more broadly: Similarity in age, gender and cell yields was seen between patients and healthy donors.

Broader study findings: Researchers report that Type 1 diabetes patients had moderately but significantly shorter TCRB CDR3s across all four CD4+ subsets.

The investigators reverse transcribed all of the isolated RNA, so they sequenced expressed TCRB transcripts. This table comes from immunoSEQ multiplex PCR, and its TCRdb copy is limited to in-frame clones, with some not included. The sample lists a few hundred thousand clones; over 10% were seen once. This clone showed up just a few times. Its specificity is not known. The sequencing input was naive CD4+ T cells from blood. The TCR originated in a young woman with type 1 diabetes.

This CDR3 is CAWSDYTEAFF. Written as DNA, the CDR3 is TGTGCCTGGAGTGACTACACTGAAGCTTTCTTT. The gene calls are TRBV30 and TRBJ1-1; D is uncertain. CDR1 GTSNPN and CDR2 SVGIG come from the germline V gene (reference sequence). The CDR3 loop spans 11 amino acids. V lost 1 base and J 3 bases, leaving 3 bases between the germline ends.